The source of this T cell receptor (beta chain) is a study of T cell responses to AZD1222 COVID-19 vaccine. General study points: Seropositive at baseline were only 5 to 7 AZD1222 recipients.

CDR1 and CDR2 (germline): SEHNR, FQNEAQ (reference sequence). Trimming removed 5 bases at V and 2 bases at J, with 13 bases between. The length of the CDR3 is 15 residues. It was second doses at about 4 or about 12 weeks that were pooled. Produced via immunoSEQ multiplex PCR; TCRdb's table is partial and in-frame only. The sample records approximately 110,000 clones, 70% to 90% being singletons. In regard to this clone: Its target is unknown.

The TCR was taken from an adult who received the AZD1222 COVID-19 vaccine. The chain is built from TRBV7-9 and TRBJ1-3; maybe TRBD1 (6 bases). The material sequenced was peripheral blood, taken 28 days after the second AZD1222 dose. The DNA for the CDR3 is TGTGCCAGCAGCCCCCAAGGGGGAACTGGAAACACCATATATTTT. This sequence encodes CASSPQGGTGNTIYF.